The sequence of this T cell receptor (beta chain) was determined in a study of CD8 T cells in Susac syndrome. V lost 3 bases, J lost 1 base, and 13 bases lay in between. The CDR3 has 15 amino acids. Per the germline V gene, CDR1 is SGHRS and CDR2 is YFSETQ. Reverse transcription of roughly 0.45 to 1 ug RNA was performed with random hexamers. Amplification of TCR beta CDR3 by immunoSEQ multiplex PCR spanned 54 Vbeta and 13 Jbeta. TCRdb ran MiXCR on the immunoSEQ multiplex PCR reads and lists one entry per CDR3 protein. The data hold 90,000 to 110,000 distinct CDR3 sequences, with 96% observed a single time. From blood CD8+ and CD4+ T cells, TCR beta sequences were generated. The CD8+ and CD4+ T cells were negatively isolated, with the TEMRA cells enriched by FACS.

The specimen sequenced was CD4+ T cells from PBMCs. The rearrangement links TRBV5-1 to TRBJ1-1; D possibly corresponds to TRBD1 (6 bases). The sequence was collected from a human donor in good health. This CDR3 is CASSSRTVQNTEAFF. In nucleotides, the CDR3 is TGCGCCAGCAGCTCTAGGACAGTACAGAACACTGAAGCTTTCTTT.